This entry lists 29 T cell receptor beta chains sequenced from one sample in a study. TCRdb re-analysed the 5' RACE reads in MiXCR, keeping a single row per CDR3 protein. This table holds 38 distinct CDR3 sequences. The sample was tumor-infiltrating naive CD4+ T cells sorted from the breast tumor. The subset is: naive CD4+ T cells, CD4+CD45RA+CD25-. These receptors all come from a female donor with breast cancer.

With respect to this clonotype: Since the library was made to target alpha chains, this beta chain is a stray read and its abundance is not meaningful. The V gene is TRBV6-6, the J gene TRBJ1-5; D may be TRBD1 (6 bases). The V gene lost 0 bases and the J gene lost 6 bases, with 9 bases spanning the gap. The CDR3 has 14 amino acids. Germline V gives CDR1 MNHNY, CDR2 SVGAGI (reference sequence). CDR3 nucleotides: TGTGCCAGCAGTTACTCACAGGGCAGTCAGCCCCAGCATTTT. Protein product: CASSYSQGSQPQHF.

To note about this clonotype: Since it is a stray read in a library aimed at alpha chains, this beta chain has a size that is not meaningful. V is TRBV4-1 and J is TRBJ2-7, with TRBD2 matching over 7 bases. The CDR3 sequence is 17 residues long. The V segment lost 0 bases and the J segment 1 base; nucleotides outside the gene matches: 9. Germline CDR1 and CDR2: MGHRA and YSYEKL. The CDR3 is CASSQEGRLAASYEQYF. CDR3 DNA sequence: TGCGCCAGCAGCCAAGAGGGCAGGCTAGCGGCTTCCTACGAGCAGTACTTC.

With respect to this clonotype: Within a library made for alpha chains, this beta chain is off target, and its count is uninformative. This chain links TRBV28 with TRBJ2-2; the D gene is possibly TRBD1 (7 bases). Germline V lookup: CDR1 MDHEN, CDR2 SYDVKM. This CDR3 comprises 17 residues. V was cut by 1 base and J by 4 bases, with 16 bases left in between. The CDR3 region is CASSLLTGAGGTGELFF. CDR3 bases: TGTGCCAGCAGTTTATTGACGGGAGCAGGGGGCACCGGGGAGCTGTTTTTT.

With respect to this clonotype: This beta chain is an off-target read within a library intended for alpha chains, so its frequency means little. The chain combines TRBV6-5 with TRBJ2-1; 7 bases fit TRBD1. Germline CDR1 and CDR2: MNHEY and SVGAGI. J lost 10 bases, V lost 6 bases, and 15 bases had no gene match. The CDR3 extends over 15 amino acids. CDR3 region: CASSQMLYRGNEQFF. The CDR3 DNA is TGTGCCAGCAGCCAGATGTTGTACAGGGGCAACGAGCAGTTCTTC.

As to this clonotype: Because this beta chain is a stray read in a library intended to capture alpha chains, its abundance should not be given much weight. V gene TRBV20-1 combines with J gene TRBJ2-1; D not certain. Trimming removed 3 bases at V and 8 bases at J, with 11 bases between. Germline V gives CDR1 DFQATT, CDR2 SNEGSKA (reference sequence). CDR3 length: 12 amino acids. Here the CDR3 DNA reads TGCAGTGCTAGTCGAGTGAACGATGAGCAGTTCTTC. It translates to CSASRVNDEQFF.

As concerns this clonotype: A library prepared for alpha chains yielded this beta chain as an off-target read; its size is of little meaning. This sequence joins TRBV7-2 and TRBJ2-3; either TRBD1 or TRBD2 may supply D (6 bases each). V lost 5 bases and J lost 6, with 18 bases in between. CDR3 length equals 15 residues. The germline V gene has CDR1 SGHTA and CDR2 FQGNSA. The CDR3: CASSLGLPQGDTQYF. The CDR3 DNA follows: TGTGCCAGCAGCCTGGGACTCCCGCAGGGGGATACGCAGTATTTT. The full variable domain, completed using reference TRBV7-2 and TRBJ2-3, is GAGVSQSPSNKVTEKGKDVELRCDPISGHTALYWYRQSLGQGLEFLIYFQGNSAPDKSGLPSDRFSAERTGGSVSTLTIQRTQQEDSAVYLCASSLGLPQGDTQYFGPGTRLTVL.

On this clonotype itself: This beta chain came through as a stray read in a library set up for alpha chains, and its size says little. This chain joins TRBV2 and TRBJ2-1; 10 nucleotides match TRBD2. This CDR3 has 17 amino acids. From germline, CDR1 is SNHLY and CDR2 FYNNEI. Unmatched junction bases numbered 13, after V lost 5 bases and J lost 6 bases. CDR3 sequence reads: CASSRLPAGTSVNEQFF. The DNA for the CDR3 is TGTGCCAGCAGTAGACTTCCCGCCGGGACTAGCGTCAATGAGCAGTTCTTC.

As for this clonotype: This beta chain was picked up by a library intended for alpha chains and is off target, so its count carries little meaning. This rearrangement joins TRBV7-9 to TRBJ2-1; TRBD2 agrees at 14 bases. Germline trimming cut 5 bases from V and 9 bases from J; bases unmatched to any gene: 6. The CDR3 is 15 amino acids. Germline CDR1 reads SEHNR; CDR2 reads FQNEAQ (reference sequence). CDR3 sequence: CASSEGTSGRLEQFF. As DNA, the CDR3 is TGTGCCAGCAGCGAGGGGACTAGCGGGAGACTTGAGCAGTTCTTC. The full variable domain, rest sourced from reference TRBV7-9 and TRBJ2-1, is DTGVSQNPRHKITKRGQNVTFRCDPISEHNRLYWYRQTLGQGPEFLTYFQNEAQLEKSRLLSDRFSAERPKGSFSTLEIQRTEQGDSAMYLCASSEGTSGRLEQFFGPGTRLTVL.

For this clonotype: The library was prepared for alpha chains; this beta chain is a stray read, so its frequency means little. The chain combines TRBV11-2 with TRBJ2-6; D uncertain. This CDR3 spans 15 amino acids. Germline lookup yields CDR1 SGHAT and CDR2 FQNNGV. Between the trimmed V and J ends, which lost 6 bases and 0 bases, there was a span of 9 bases. This CDR3 is CASSSGYSGANVLTF. CDR3 sequence (DNA): TGTGCCAGCAGTTCCGGGTACTCTGGGGCCAACGTCCTGACTTTC. The variable domain in full, completed from reference TRBV11-2 and TRBJ2-6, reads EAGVAQSPRYKIIEKRQSVAFWCNPISGHATLYWYQQILGQGPKLLIQFQNNGVVDDSQLPKDRFSAERLKGVDSTLKIQPAKLEDSAVYLCASSSGYSGANVLTFGAGSRLTVL.

As for this clonotype: With the library built for alpha chains, this beta chain is off target and its frequency is not meaningful. This chain uses TRBV12-3 or TRBV12-4 with TRBJ1-5, with D unresolved. The germline V and J ends were trimmed by 2 bases and 6 bases, with 2 bases remaining between them. The length of the CDR3 is 11 residues. CDR3 coding DNA: TGTGCCAGCAGTTTATCTCAGCCCCAGCATTTT. This gives the protein CASSLSQPQHF.

With respect to this clonotype: A library prepared for alpha chains yielded this beta chain as an off-target read; its size is of little meaning. V and J are TRBV7-8 and TRBJ1-1, with 9 bases that match TRBD1. The CDR3 extends over 14 amino acids. Per germline, CDR1 SGHVS and CDR2 FQNEAQ. V lost 2 bases and J lost 5; bases outside the gene matches: 3. The CDR3 here is CASSLRDRVTEAFF. The CDR3 bases are TGTGCCAGCAGCTTAAGGGACAGGGTGACTGAAGCTTTCTTT.

Comments on this clonotype: Because this beta chain is a stray read in a library intended to capture alpha chains, its abundance should not be given much weight. The rearrangement uses TRBV4-1 and TRBJ2-1; 11 bases agree with TRBD2. Per the germline V gene, CDR1 is MGHRA and CDR2 is YSYEKL. The CDR3 runs to 17 residues. V lost 2 bases and J lost 10; bases outside the gene matches: 13. The DNA for the CDR3 is TGCGCCAGCAGCCAACTCGACCTGGGTTTAGCGGGAGGGGAGCAGTTCTTC. It encodes CASSQLDLGLAGGEQFF.

As concerns this clonotype: This beta chain slipped into a library made for alpha chains as a stray read, so its size is not meaningful. This chain uses TRBV10-1 with TRBJ1-1; tentatively, D is TRBD1 (6 bases). Trimming took 6 bases from V and 3 from J, leaving 17 bases between them. The CDR3 has 15 residues. Germline CDR1 reads WNHNN; CDR2 reads SYGVQD (reference sequence). The CDR3 sequence: CASSPPGKGDTEAFF. The DNA of the CDR3 is TGCGCCAGCAGCCCACCAGGGAAGGGGGACACTGAAGCTTTCTTT.

This clonotype came up once. This beta chain came through as a stray read in a library set up for alpha chains, and its size says little. This chain joins TRBV20-1 and TRBJ2-5; maybe TRBD2 (6 bases). V lost 2 bases and J 1 base, leaving 11 bases between the germline ends. This CDR3 has 14 amino acids. The germline CDR1 and CDR2 sequences are DFQATT and SNEGSKA (reference sequence). DNA of the CDR3: TGCAGTGCTAGACTAGCGCCTCGCCAAGAGACCCAGTACTTC. Translation gives CSARLAPRQETQYF.

On this clonotype itself: This beta chain represents an off-target read in a library built for alpha chains; its size is of limited meaning. The CDR3 DNA follows: TGTGCCAGTAGTCCCTACAGGGGGGCGAACACTGAAGCTTTCTTT. Translating gives CASSPYRGANTEAFF. The rearrangement joins TRBV19 to TRBJ1-1; 8 bases are shared with TRBD1. V lost 5 bases, J lost 1 base, and 6 bases stayed unmatched. Germline CDR1 reads LNHDA; CDR2 reads SQIVND (reference sequence). There are 15 residues in the CDR3.

Worth noting for this clonotype: In a library made to pick up alpha chains, this beta chain is a stray read with a size that means little. The rearrangement links TRBV11-2 to TRBJ1-1; D is possibly TRBD1 (6 bases). The V gene lost 8 bases and the J gene lost 7 bases, with 20 bases spanning the gap. There are 14 residues in the CDR3. Germline V gene data show CDR1 as SGHAT and CDR2 as FQNNGV. The CDR3 loop reads CASRRTGTSVEAFF. DNA for the CDR3: TGTGCCAGCCGAAGGACCGGGACATCGGTTGAAGCTTTCTTT.

Notes on this clonotype: The library was designed around alpha chains, so this beta chain is a stray read whose abundance carries little weight. The CDR3 DNA reads as TGCGCCAGCAGCCCACAGACAGAGAACACTGAAGCTTTCTTT. Protein sequence: CASSPQTENTEAFF. The V and J genes are TRBV5-1 and TRBJ1-1, with D possibly TRBD1 on 5 matching bases. The V end lost 4 bases, the J end lost 1 base, and 11 bases lay between the germline ends. The V gene's germline CDR1 is SGHRS and CDR2 YFSETQ. This CDR3 spans 14 amino acids.

A note on this clonotype: This beta chain is a stray read from a library made for alpha chains; its abundance is not meaningful. V usage is TRBV7-8 and J usage is TRBJ2-5, with D maybe TRBD2 (5 bases). V was pared by 0 bases and J by 3 bases, with 8 bases between. CDR1 SGHVS and CDR2 FQNEAQ come from the germline V gene. This CDR3 is 14 amino acids long. The CDR3 loop is CASSLAGREETQYF. The CDR3 nucleotides read TGTGCCAGCAGCTTAGCTGGGCGGGAAGAGACCCAGTACTTC. Supplemented by reference TRBV7-8 and TRBJ2-5, the full variable domain reads GAGVSQSPRYKVAKRGQDVALRCDPISGHVSLFWYQQALGQGPEFLTYFQNEAQLDKSGLPSDRFFAERPEGSVSTLKIQRTQQEDSAVYLCASSLAGREETQYFGPGTRLLVL.

A remark on this clonotype: This beta chain is a stray read from a library made for alpha chains; its abundance is not meaningful. V is TRBV20-1 and J is TRBJ1-2, with 7 bases fitting TRBD1. Losses at the gene ends were 7 bases for V and 3 bases for J; bases not matched to a gene: 2. Germline assignment: CDR1 DFQATT and CDR2 SNEGSKA (reference sequence). CDR3 length equals 11 residues. CDR3 protein: CSVGTDYGYTF. In DNA, the CDR3 is TGCAGTGTAGGGACAGACTATGGCTACACCTTC.

A note on this clonotype: This beta chain is off target for a library built for alpha chains, so its abundance means little. The V gene is TRBV5-5, the J gene TRBJ2-5; D may correspond to TRBD1 or TRBD2 (5 bases each). Germline lookup yields CDR1 SGHKS and CDR2 YYEKEE (reference sequence). The CDR3 loop spans 13 amino acids. V was trimmed by 3 bases and J by 7 bases, leaving 13 bases between them. CDR3 sequence reads: CASSSWDGGTQYF. As DNA, the CDR3 is TGTGCCAGCAGCTCCTGGGATGGGGGGACCCAGTACTTC. Filled out from reference TRBV5-5 and TRBJ2-5, the complete variable domain reads DAGVTQSPTHLIKTRGQQVTLRCSPISGHKSVSWYQQVLGQGPQFIFQYYEKEERGRGNFPDRFSARQFPNYSSELNVNALLLGDSALYLCASSSWDGGTQYFGPGTRLLVL.

To note about this clonotype: A library made for alpha chains picked up this beta chain off target, so its size means little. This chain links TRBV7-6 with TRBJ1-1; TRBD1 matches 7 bases. This CDR3 comprises 13 residues. Germline CDR1 and CDR2: SGHVS and FNYEAQ. Germline trimming cut 5 bases from V and 6 bases from J; bases unmatched to any gene: 6. Here the CDR3 DNA reads TGTGCCAGCAGCCAATTCGACAGGGCTGAAGCTTTCTTT. It codes for CASSQFDRAEAFF.

Concerning this clonotype: Being off target in a library aimed at alpha chains, this beta chain has a size of little meaning. This sequence joins TRBV20-1 and TRBJ2-3; tentative D call: TRBD1 (6 bases). CDR1 and CDR2 from the germline V gene are DFQATT and SNEGSKA (reference sequence). V was shortened by 5 bases and J by 2 bases, with 14 bases between the two germline ends. The CDR3 extends over 14 amino acids. The CDR3 sequence is CSAAGQPLTDTQYF. In DNA form, the CDR3 reads TGCAGTGCTGCAGGACAGCCTCTCACAGATACGCAGTATTTT.

About this clonotype: Little can be read into the size of this beta chain, an off-target read in a library designed for alpha chains. This chain joins TRBV7-9 and TRBJ2-5; tentatively, D is TRBD2 (5 bases). CDR1 and CDR2 (germline): SEHNR, FQNEAQ (reference sequence). The CDR3 extends over 15 amino acids. V gave up 5 bases and J gave up 0 bases, with 13 bases separating them. The CDR3 DNA reads as TGTGCCAGCAGCCTGGGAGTGGCTGACCAAGAGACCCAGTACTTC. It translates to CASSLGVADQETQYF.

A remark on this clonotype: This beta chain is an off-target read within a library intended for alpha chains, so its frequency means little. The chain is built from TRBV27 and TRBJ1-6; a weak D match, TRBD1 (5 bases). The CDR3 has 14 amino acids. Germline CDR1 and CDR2: MNHEY and SMNVEV (reference sequence). V shed 7 bases and J shed 9 bases, with 16 bases lying between them. The chain's CDR3 is CASTLGYQGSPLHF. CDR3 in DNA: TGTGCCAGCACCCTGGGGTATCAGGGTTCACCCCTCCACTTT.

Of note for this clonotype: The conserved closing phenylalanine or tryptophan is absent in this CDR3, likely reflecting a read error. This beta chain is a stray read from a library made for alpha chains; its abundance is not meaningful. The chain has TRBV20-1 and TRBJ1-2, with 9 bases aligning to TRBD1. The CDR3 runs to 12 residues. Per the germline V gene, CDR1 is DFQATT and CDR2 is SNEGSKA (reference sequence). Trimming cost V 6 bases and J 6 bases; bases outside gene matches: 5. Here the CDR3 reads CSARRTGDGYTS. The CDR3 region has the DNA TGCAGTGCCAGGAGGACAGGGGATGGCTACACCTCC.

In the case of this clonotype: The library was designed around alpha chains, so this beta chain is a stray read whose abundance carries little weight. The chain links TRBV6-5 to TRBJ2-7; 8 bases map to TRBD1. The germline V gene has CDR1 MNHEY and CDR2 SVGAGI. The V segment lost 2 bases and the J segment 7 bases; nucleotides outside the gene matches: 16. The CDR3 totals 17 residues. In nucleotides, the CDR3 is TGTGCCAGCAGTTACCACACTGGACAGGGAGGTATGAATGAGCAGTACTTC. Translated: CASSYHTGQGGMNEQYF.

Concerning this clonotype: This beta chain came through as a stray read in a library set up for alpha chains, and its size says little. V usage is TRBV4-3 and J usage is TRBJ1-1, with D hard to call. Germline CDR1 LGHNA, CDR2 YSLEER. V lost 4 bases, J lost 4 bases, and 16 bases lay in between. This CDR3 spans 15 amino acids. The CDR3 region is CASSPLLGIFTEAFF. The CDR3 coding sequence is TGCGCCAGCAGCCCTTTGTTAGGCATCTTCACTGAAGCTTTCTTT.

Note on this clonotype: Found in a library prepared for alpha chains, this beta chain is an off-target read, and its abundance has little meaning. The chain links TRBV7-2 to TRBJ2-1, with 9 bases aligning to TRBD2. Germline V gives CDR1 SGHTA, CDR2 FQGNSA. V lost 4 bases, J lost 10 bases, and 14 bases stayed unmatched. The CDR3 contains 16 residues. The CDR3 loop reads CASSSKAREGVREQFF. CDR3 sequence (DNA): TGTGCCAGCAGCTCAAAGGCGCGGGAGGGCGTAAGGGAGCAGTTCTTC.

Regarding this clonotype: The library was designed around alpha chains, so this beta chain is a stray read whose abundance carries little weight. This CDR3 reads CASKLPVTEAFF. Written as DNA, the CDR3 is TGTGCCAGCAAACTCCCGGTCACTGAAGCTTTCTTT. The chain combines TRBV28 with TRBJ1-1; D gene ambiguous. The CDR3 is 12 amino acids. V dropped 7 bases and J dropped 4 bases, with 10 bases sitting between them. CDR1 and CDR2 (germline): MDHEN, SYDVKM. The full variable domain, with the rest looked up from reference TRBV28 and TRBJ1-1, is DVKVTQSSRYLVKRTGEKVFLECVQDMDHENMFWYRQDPGLGLRLIYFSYDVKMKEKGDIPEGYSVSREKKERFSLILESASTNQTSMYLCASKLPVTEAFFGQGTRLTVV.